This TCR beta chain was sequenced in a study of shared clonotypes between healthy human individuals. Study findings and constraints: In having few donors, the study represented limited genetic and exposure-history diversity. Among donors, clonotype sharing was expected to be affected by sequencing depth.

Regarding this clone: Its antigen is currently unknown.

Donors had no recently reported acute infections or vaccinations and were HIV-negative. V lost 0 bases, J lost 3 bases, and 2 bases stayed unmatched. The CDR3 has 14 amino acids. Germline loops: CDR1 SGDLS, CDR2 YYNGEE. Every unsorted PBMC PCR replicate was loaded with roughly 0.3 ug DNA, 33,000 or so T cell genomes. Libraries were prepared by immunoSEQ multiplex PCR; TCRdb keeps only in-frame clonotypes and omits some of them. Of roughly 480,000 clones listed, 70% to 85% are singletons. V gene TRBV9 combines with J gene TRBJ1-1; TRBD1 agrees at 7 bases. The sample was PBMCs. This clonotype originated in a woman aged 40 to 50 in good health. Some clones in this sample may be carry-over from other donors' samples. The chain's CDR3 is CASSVEGADTEAFF. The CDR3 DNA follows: TGTGCCAGCAGCGTAGAGGGGGCGGACACTGAAGCTTTCTTT.